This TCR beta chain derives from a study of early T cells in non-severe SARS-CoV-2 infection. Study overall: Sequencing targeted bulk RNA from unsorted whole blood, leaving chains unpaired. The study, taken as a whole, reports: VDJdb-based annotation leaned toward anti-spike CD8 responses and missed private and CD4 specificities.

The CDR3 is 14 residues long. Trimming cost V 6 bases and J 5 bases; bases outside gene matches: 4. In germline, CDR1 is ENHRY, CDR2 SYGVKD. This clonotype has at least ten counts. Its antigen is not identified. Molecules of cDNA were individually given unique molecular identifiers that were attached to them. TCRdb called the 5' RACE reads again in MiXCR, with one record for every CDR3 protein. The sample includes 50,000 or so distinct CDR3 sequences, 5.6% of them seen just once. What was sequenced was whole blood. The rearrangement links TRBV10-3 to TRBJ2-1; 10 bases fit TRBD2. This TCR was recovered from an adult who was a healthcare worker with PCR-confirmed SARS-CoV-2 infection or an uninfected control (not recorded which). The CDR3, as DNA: TGTGCCATCAGAAGGACTAGCGGTGACAATGAGCAGTTCTTC. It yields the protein CAIRRTSGDNEQFF.